This T cell receptor beta chain emerged from a study of control samples from healthy donors and cancer patients. Clones were sequenced by immunoSEQ multiplex PCR, and TCRdb holds only the in-frame ones, with some missing. The table lists over 70,000 clones, approximately 91% of them singletons, with roughly 9.7% in the top ten. The CDR3 sequence is 15 residues long. CDR1 SGHTS and CDR2 YDEGEE come from the germline V gene. V was trimmed by 4 bases and J by 5 bases, leaving 15 bases between them. Sequences were obtained from PBMCs. This receptor was obtained from a woman aged 50 to 65 with colorectal cancer. The genes are TRBV5-8 and TRBJ2-2, with a tentative D call TRBD1 (6 bases). CDR3 DNA sequence: TGTGCCAGCAGCCCTACAGGGCACGGGACCGGGGAGCTGTTTTTT. Translating it yields CASSPTGHGTGELFF.